Reported below is one T cell receptor (beta chain). Its antigen is undetermined. A lack of ophthalmopathy progression within 18 months defined stable Graves' hyperthyroidism. The diagnostic basis comprised clinical symptoms, serum thyroxine and TRAb, thyroid ultrasound and orbital computed tomography. This sample holds PBMCs from around 9.9 ml fresh peripheral blood. This sample is part of a study of T cells in Graves' hyperthyroidism and ophthalmopathy. Amplified TCR beta CDR3 regions derived from RNA transcripts. The primer set for the first-round RT-PCR of the TCR CDR3 was HTBI. One entry per CDR3 protein, called by TCRdb with MiXCR from the multiplex PCR reads. The sample records around 340,000 distinct CDR3 sequences, roughly a fifth being singletons. The germline V gene encodes CDR1 DFQATT and CDR2 SNEGSKA (reference sequence). V lost 6 bases to trimming and J lost 0 bases; unmatched junction nucleotides: 11. This CDR3 contains 17 residues.

The study, taken as a whole, reports: Most thyroid clonotypes expanded above 0.001 appeared in blood too.

This chain connects TRBV20-1 to TRBJ2-2; TRBD1 aligns across 9 bases. The specimen sequenced was blood. The receptor comes from a woman aged 45-60 years with Graves' hyperthyroidism. CDR3 nucleotides: TGCAGTGCCACTAGGTCAAGACAGGGGGCGAACACCGGGGAGCTGTTTTTT. Its protein is CSATRSRQGANTGELFF.